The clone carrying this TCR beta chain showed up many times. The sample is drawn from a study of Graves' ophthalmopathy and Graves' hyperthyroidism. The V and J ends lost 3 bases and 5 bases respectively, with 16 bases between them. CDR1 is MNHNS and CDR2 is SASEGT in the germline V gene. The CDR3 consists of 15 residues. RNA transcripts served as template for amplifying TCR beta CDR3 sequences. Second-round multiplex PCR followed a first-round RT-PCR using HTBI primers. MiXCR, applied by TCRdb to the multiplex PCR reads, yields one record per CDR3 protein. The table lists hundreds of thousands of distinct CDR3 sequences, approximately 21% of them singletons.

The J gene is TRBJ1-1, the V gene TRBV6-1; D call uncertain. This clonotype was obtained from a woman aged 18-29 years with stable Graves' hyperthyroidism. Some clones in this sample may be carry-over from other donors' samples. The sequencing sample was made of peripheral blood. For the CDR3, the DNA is TGTGCCAGCAGTGAGGGAGAGGGCTCGGGAACTGAAGCTTTCTTT. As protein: CASSEGEGSGTEAFF.